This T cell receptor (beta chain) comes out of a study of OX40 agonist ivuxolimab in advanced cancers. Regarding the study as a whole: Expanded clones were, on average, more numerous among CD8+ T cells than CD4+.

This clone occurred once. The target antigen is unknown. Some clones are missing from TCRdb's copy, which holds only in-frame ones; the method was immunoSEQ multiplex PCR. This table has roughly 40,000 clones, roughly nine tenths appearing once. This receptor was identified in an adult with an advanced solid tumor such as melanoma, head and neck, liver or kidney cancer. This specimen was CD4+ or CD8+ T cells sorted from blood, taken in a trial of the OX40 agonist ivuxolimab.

This CDR3 reads CASSPGAGLAYQYF. CDR3 nucleotides: TGTGCCAGCAGCCCGGGAGCGGGACTAGCGTATCAGTACTTC. The chain uses TRBV7-6 and TRBJ2-7, with 10 bases fitting TRBD2. CDR3 length: 14 residues. The germline V gene encodes CDR1 SGHVS and CDR2 FNYEAQ. The V gene end was trimmed by 5 bases and the J gene end by 10 bases; junction bases not matched to a gene: 11. Full variable domain (remainder filled in from reference TRBV7-6 and TRBJ2-7): GAGVSQSPRYKVTKRGQDVALRCDPISGHVSLYWYRQALGQGPEFLTYFNYEAQQDKSGLPNDRFSAERPEGSISTLTIQRTEQRDSAMYRCASSPGAGLAYQYFGPGTRLTVT.